One sample yielded the 10 T cell receptor beta chains listed below, sequenced in a study of T cell responses to AZD1222 COVID-19 vaccine. Using immunoSEQ multiplex PCR, the repertoire was profiled, and TCRdb retains in-frame clones only, with some absent. Among 68,000 or so clones, 80% to 85% were seen once, and the ten largest hold around an eighth. Here the sequenced sample was peripheral blood, taken on day 0 of AZD1222 vaccination. All receptors derive from an adult in good health.

The chain recombines TRBV2 with TRBJ2-3, with unresolved D. The CDR3 contains 15 residues. V lost 7 bases and J lost 0, with 14 bases in between. Per the germline V gene, CDR1 is SNHLY and CDR2 is FYNNEI. CDR3 region: CASIPYAASTDTQYF. In DNA form, the CDR3 reads TGTGCCAGCATCCCGTACGCGGCTAGCACAGATACGCAGTATTTT.

Concerning this clone itself: The same CDR3 is also encoded by other DNA sequences in this sample. V and J are TRBV19 and TRBJ1-1; D uncertain. The V gene's germline CDR1 is LNHDA and CDR2 SQIVND (reference sequence). The CDR3 contains 12 residues. Trimming removed 4 bases at V and 1 base at J, with 4 bases between. CDR3 loop: CASSTRNTEAFF. The DNA of the CDR3 is TGTGCCAGTAGTACGAGGAACACTGAAGCTTTCTTT. Based on the CDR3 plus reference TRBV19 and TRBJ1-1, the full variable domain is DGGITQSPKYLFRKEGQNVTLSCEQNLNHDAMYWYRQDPGQGLRLIYYSQIVNDFQKGDIAEGYSVSREKKESFPLTVTSAQKNPTAFYLCASSTRNTEAFFGQGTRLTVV.

This clone was seen a single time. The rearrangement joins TRBV2 to TRBJ2-3; TRBD2 might be the D (6 bases). This CDR3 contains 14 residues. V lost 8 bases to trimming and J lost 3 bases, with 15 bases between them. In germline, CDR1 is SNHLY, CDR2 FYNNEI. This CDR3 is CASRSNGGTDTQYF. The DNA of the CDR3 is TGTGCCAGCCGGTCTAACGGGGGAACAGATACGCAGTATTTT. The full variable domain, completed using reference TRBV2 and TRBJ2-3, is EPEVTQTPSHQVTQMGQEVILRCVPISNHLYFYWYRQILGQKVEFLVSFYNNEISEKSEIFDDQFSVERPDGSNFTLKIRSTKLEDSAMYFCASRSNGGTDTQYFGPGTRLTVL.

This chain joins TRBV10-3 and TRBJ2-6; D unresolved. This CDR3 region has 15 residues. Germline V CDR1 and CDR2: ENHRY, SYGVKD. V dropped 6 bases and J dropped 4 bases, with 13 bases sitting between them. The CDR3 bases are TGTGCCATCAGACACGACGCCCCCGGGGCCAACGTCCTGACTTTC. Its translation is CAIRHDAPGANVLTF.

The genes are TRBV27 and TRBJ2-3, with TRBD2 as a possible D gene (6 bases). Trimming cost V 7 bases and J 2 bases, with 13 bases left between them. Per germline, CDR1 MNHEY and CDR2 SMNVEV (reference sequence). The CDR3 consists of 14 residues. CDR3 in amino acids: CASTLGGATDTQYF. As DNA, the CDR3 is TGTGCCAGCACCCTAGGCGGGGCCACAGATACGCAGTATTTT.

The V gene is TRBV18, the J gene TRBJ1-5, with D uncertain. Deletions cut 3 bases from V and 1 base from J, with 7 bases between. CDR1 and CDR2 (germline): KGHSH, LQKENI. CDR3 length: 14 residues. The CDR3 spells CASSPAGSNQPQHF. The CDR3 coding sequence is TGTGCCAGCTCACCTGCAGGCAGCAATCAGCCCCAGCATTTT.

This clone was observed once. V usage is TRBV3-1 (or the pseudogene TRBV3-2) and J usage is TRBJ2-5; D is unresolved. The CDR3 length is 13 residues. Trimming took 5 bases from V and 5 from J, leaving 12 bases between them. The germline V gene has CDR1 LGHDT and CDR2 YNNKEL (reference sequence). The CDR3 here is CASSNGPRETQYF. The CDR3 region has the DNA TGTGCCAGCAGCAACGGCCCTCGGGAGACCCAGTACTTC.

The CDR3 nucleotides read TGCGCCAGCAGCTTGGAGGTTAATTCACCCCTCCACTTT. Translating gives CASSLEVNSPLHF. J is TRBJ1-6 and V is TRBV5-1; D gene uncertain. Trimming took off 0 bases at V and 6 bases at J, with 4 bases between the two ends. Germline assignment: CDR1 SGHRS and CDR2 YFSETQ. The CDR3 totals 13 residues.

V gene TRBV6-2 or TRBV6-3 combines with J gene TRBJ2-5; possibly TRBD1 for D (5 bases). Trimming removed 6 bases from V and 7 bases from J, with 15 bases in between. The CDR3 loop spans 13 amino acids. Germline lookup yields CDR1 MNHEY and CDR2 SVGEGT. The CDR3 DNA reads TGTGCCAGCAGCCAAACACATCAGGGGACCCAGTACTTC. Its translation is CASSQTHQGTQYF.

The rearrangement links TRBV2 to TRBJ1-5, with 8 bases lining up with TRBD1. Germline V gene data show CDR1 as SNHLY and CDR2 as FYNNEI. The CDR3 extends over 14 amino acids. With 7 bases clipped from V and 7 bases from J, the junction kept 9 bases outside the gene matches. The CDR3 region has the DNA TGTGCCAGCACATTCCAGGACAGGGCCCAGCCCCAGCATTTT. Its protein is CASTFQDRAQPQHF.